The source of this T cell receptor (beta chain) is a study of regulatory T cells in long-lasting Graves disease. In building TCR beta libraries, iRepertoire HTBI primers were used together with Arm-PCR of CDR3 regions. One entry per CDR3 protein, called by TCRdb with MiXCR from the multiplex PCR reads. The sample records some 490,000 distinct CDR3 sequences, approximately 12% being singletons. With regard to this clonotype: Since a much larger clone is just one base distant, this may be a read error.

The CDR3 covers 15 residues. Germline CDR1 and CDR2: MDHEN and SYDVKM. The time point: newly diagnosed GD, antithyroid drugs for less than 3 months. From RNA extracted from PBMCs, the TCR library was made. This sample was shared with a second study, whose subject was T cells in Graves' hyperthyroidism and ophthalmopathy. That work adds: Most thyroid clonotypes expanded above 0.001 appeared in blood too.

This clonotype was sampled from a woman aged 30 to 39 with Graves disease. The chain links TRBV28 to TRBJ1-5, with a tentative D call TRBD1 (5 bases). Sequenced here: peripheral blood mononuclear cells (PBMCs), sampled at new diagnosis, from a patient treated with antithyroid drugs. The CDR3, as DNA: TGTACCAGCAGTTTATGGGATTCAGGGAACCAGCCCCAGCATTTT. Translated: CTSSLWDSGNQPQHF.